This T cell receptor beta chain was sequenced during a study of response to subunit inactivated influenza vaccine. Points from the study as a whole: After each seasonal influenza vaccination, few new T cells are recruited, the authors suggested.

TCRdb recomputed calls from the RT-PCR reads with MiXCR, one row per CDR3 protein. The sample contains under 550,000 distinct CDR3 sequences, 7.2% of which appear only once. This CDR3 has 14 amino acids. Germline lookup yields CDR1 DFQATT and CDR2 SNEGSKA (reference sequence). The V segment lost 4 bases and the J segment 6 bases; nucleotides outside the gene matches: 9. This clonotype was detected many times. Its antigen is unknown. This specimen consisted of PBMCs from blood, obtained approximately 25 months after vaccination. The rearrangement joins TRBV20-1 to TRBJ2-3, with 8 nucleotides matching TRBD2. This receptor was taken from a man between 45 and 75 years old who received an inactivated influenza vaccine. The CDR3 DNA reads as TGCAGTGCTAAGGGACTAGGCCTCTCGGATACGCAGTATTTT. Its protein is CSAKGLGLSDTQYF.